These T cell receptor beta chains were read from a single sample in a study of technical replicates of blood from four donors. Here immunoSEQ multiplex PCR was the method, and the copy in TCRdb shows in-frame clones only, minus some. The sample includes 65,000 to 85,000 clones, roughly 98% of them seen just once. Sequencing was carried out using T cells isolated from PBMCs. The receptors here all came from a human donor in good health. Each CDR3 is given with its conserved first and last residue. Fields, in order: V gene, clone size, J gene, D gene, CDR3 DNA, CDR3 protein. A D gene is named only where the DNA matches it firmly. The size field is filled for only some rows; it gives once, few, many or a size class.

TRBV4-1	.	TRBJ2-7	TRBD1	TGCGCCAGCAGCCAAGCGGCGAGGGACAGGGACTACGAGCAGTACTTC	CASSQAARDRDYEQYF
TRBV27	.	TRBJ1-5	.	TGTGCCAGCAGGCTATTTAGCGATCAGCCCCAGCATTTT	CASRLFSDQPQHF
TRBV29-1	.	TRBJ1-4	TRBD1	TGCAGCGTTGAAGATCTGGCAGGGGGGCATGAAAAACTGTTTTTT	CSVEDLAGGHEKLFF
TRBV18	.	TRBJ1-1	.	TGTGCCAGCTCACCGGAGGCTGAAGCTTTCTTT	CASSPEAEAFF
TRBV11-1	.	TRBJ1-1	.	TGTGCCAGCAGCTACCCCGCGGGGGCCTCGACTTTCTTT	CASSYPAGASTFF
TRBV14	.	TRBJ2-5	.	TGTGCCAGCAGCCAAGTACGAGGGATGCAAGAGACCCAGTACTTC	CASSQVRGMQETQYF
TRBV13	once	TRBJ1-1	.	TGTGCCAGCAGCTGGAGGGGGGAGGGGGACACTGAAGCTTTCTTT	CASSWRGEGDTEAFF
TRBV5-1	.	TRBJ1-6	.	TGCGCCAGCAGCCCGACAAGTTTAGGAGGCAGCTCCTATAATTCACCCCTCCACTTT	CASSPTSLGGSSYNSPLHF
TRBV9	.	TRBJ2-1	.	TGTGCCAGCAGCGTAGGAGGGACTCTATACAATGAGCAGTTCTTC	CASSVGGTLYNEQFF
TRBV28	once	TRBJ2-7	TRBD1	TGTGCCAGCAGTTCGGGACAGGGCAAAACCTACGAGCAGTACTTC	CASSSGQGKTYEQYF
TRBV10-3	.	TRBJ2-1	TRBD2	TGTGCCATCAGTGGGGGGCTAGCGGGCTCCTACAATGAGCAGTTCTTC	CAISGGLAGSYNEQFF
TRBV29-1	once	TRBJ1-2	.	TGCAGCTGGGGGGGAAACTATGGCTACACCTTC	CSWGGNYGYTF
TRBV2	.	TRBJ2-3	TRBD2	TGTGCCACCACCGTGGGGCGGGGGGCCTCTCTAGATACGCAGTATTTT	CATTVGRGASLDTQYF
TRBV28	.	TRBJ1-2	.	TGTGCCAGCACCCTTGCTGCCCAGGCCTTCGGGAGTGGCTACACCTTC	CASTLAAQAFGSGYTF
TRBV7-3	.	TRBJ1-1	.	TGTGCCAGCAGCGCGTCAAGAGGGGAAGCTTTCTTT	CASSASRGEAFF
TRBV9	.	TRBJ2-1	TRBD1	TGTGCCAGCAGCGTAGGATCGGGACAGGGTTACAATGAGCAGTTCTTC	CASSVGSGQGYNEQFF
TRBV2	once	TRBJ2-2	TRBD2	TGTGCCAGCAGACTAGCGGGGGGAACCGGGGAGCTGTTTTTT	CASRLAGGTGELFF
TRBV18	.	TRBJ1-2	.	TGTGCCAGCTCACCCGAAACAGGGTTTGGCTACACCTTC	CASSPETGFGYTF
TRBV25-1	.	TRBJ2-2	.	TGTGCCAGCGCAGGGTACGGCACCGGGGAGCTGTTTTTT	CASAGYGTGELFF
TRBV5-1	.	TRBJ1-4	.	TGCGCCAGCAGCCGCGGGGGGGGCAAGGGAGACGAAAAACTGTTTTTT	CASSRGGGKGDEKLFF
TRBV5-5	.	TRBJ2-2	.	TGTGCCAGCAGCGCTATACCAGGGAACACCGGGGAGCTGTTTTTT	CASSAIPGNTGELFF
TRBV5-4	.	TRBJ1-6	TRBD1	TGTGCCAGCAGCTGGGCAGGGGGTACTTCTAATTCACCCCTCCACTTT	CASSWAGGTSNSPLHF
TRBV20-1	.	TRBJ1-1	TRBD1	TGCAGTGCTAGTGAGGGGGCGAGTCGTTTCTTT	CSASEGASRFF
TRBV6-5	.	TRBJ2-1	TRBD1	TGTGCCAGCGCACAAAGGGACAGGACAAACAATGAGCAGTTCTTC	CASAQRDRTNNEQFF
TRBV5-1	.	TRBJ2-2	TRBD1	TGCGCCAGCAGACCCCCGAGGACAGGGCGGGACACCGGGGAGCTGTTTTTT	CASRPPRTGRDTGELFF
TRBV9	.	TRBJ2-7	TRBD1	TGTGCCAGCAGCAAATCACCCGGGACAGGACTTTCCTACGAGCAGTACTTC	CASSKSPGTGLSYEQYF
TRBV29-1	.	TRBJ1-1	.	TGCAGCGTTGGTGAGGGGAACACTGAAGCTTTCTTT	CSVGEGNTEAFF
TRBV29-1	.	TRBJ2-7	TRBD1	TGCAGCGTTGTGGGAGCCGACAGGGGATACGAGCAGTACTTC	CSVVGADRGYEQYF
TRBV21-1	.	TRBJ2-2	.	TGTGCCAGCAGCAAAGCGCTCCCTAGAAGATGTCGACCGAACACCGGGGAGCTGTTTTTT	CASSKALPRRCRPNTGELFF
TRBV28	.	TRBJ1-1	TRBD1	TGTGCCAGCAGGGTCGGGACAGGGATATTGAACACTGAAGCTTTCTTT	CASRVGTGILNTEAFF
TRBV5-5	.	TRBJ1-1	.	TGTGCCAGCAGCTACCAGTGGCGGGCTTTCTTT	CASSYQWRAFF
TRBV5-1	.	TRBJ2-3	TRBD2	TGCGCCAGCAGCCGAGTGGGCACTAGCGGGAGTGGGGATACGCAGTATTTT	CASSRVGTSGSGDTQYF
TRBV6-5	.	TRBJ1-3	.	TGTGCCAGCAGCCGTACAGGAGACTCTGGAAACACCATATATTTT	CASSRTGDSGNTIYF
TRBV4-1	.	TRBJ1-1	.	TGCGCCAGCAGCCAAGATGAGCCCTTGGACACTGAAGCTTTCTTT	CASSQDEPLDTEAFF